Shown below are 4 T cell receptor beta chains from a single sample sequenced in a study of T cell responses to AZD1222 COVID-19 vaccine. Method: immunoSEQ multiplex PCR; TCRdb's copy keeps in-frame clones and lacks some. The sample includes around 120,000 clones, almost 90% of them seen just once. Material: peripheral blood, obtained on day 0 of AZD1222 vaccination. The receptors shown here come from an adult in good health.

The gene calls are TRBV19 and TRBJ1-2; TRBD1 matches 12 bases. This CDR3 region has 14 residues. V shed 10 bases and J 4 bases; nucleotides not matched to a gene: 7. CDR1 and CDR2 from the germline V gene are LNHDA and SQIVND (reference sequence). The CDR3 sequence: CATGTGGFRYGYTF. The DNA of the CDR3 is TGTGCCACTGGGACAGGGGGCTTTCGCTATGGCTACACCTTC.

This chain links TRBV5-4 with TRBJ1-2; 8 bases map to TRBD1. The CDR3 loop spans 16 amino acids. Trimming at V came to 5 bases and at J to 1 base, leaving 10 bases not matched to a gene. The germline V gene encodes CDR1 SGHNT and CDR2 YYREEE (reference sequence). CDR3 sequence: CASSLGVTGDNYGYTF. DNA for the CDR3: TGTGCCAGCAGTCTGGGGGTGACAGGGGATAACTATGGCTACACCTTC.

This rearrangement joins TRBV7-8 to TRBJ2-7, with D unresolved. The CDR3 covers 12 residues. The germline V gene encodes CDR1 SGHVS and CDR2 FQNEAQ. V lost 2 bases to trimming and J lost 2 bases, with 4 bases between them. CDR3 bases: TGTGCCAGCAGCTTATCAACCTACGAGCAGTACTTC. Protein: CASSLSTYEQYF.

The chain has TRBV7-2 and TRBJ2-7; no definite D call. CDR3 length: 15 amino acids. From germline, CDR1 is SGHTA and CDR2 FQGNSA. Trimming removed 1 base from V and 3 bases from J, with 13 bases in between. The CDR3 nucleotides read TGTGCCAGCAGCTTAGTAGGGTCAGGCGACTACGAGCAGTACTTC. It encodes CASSLVGSGDYEQYF.